A selection of T cell receptor beta chains follows, all from one sample in a study of shared clonotypes between healthy human individuals. Profiled with immunoSEQ multiplex PCR; TCRdb holds only in-frame clones, not every one. The table lists more than 2 million clones, 85% to 95% of them singletons. Sequenced material: naive CD4+ T cells sorted from blood. Every receptor here comes from a young man in good health. Each CDR3 is given with its conserved first and last residue. A D gene is named only where the DNA matches it firmly. Clone size is not always given. Where it is, it says once, few, many or a class for expanded clones.

DNA | CDR3 | V | D | size | J | length
TGTGCCAGCAGTTCCCTCGGGACAGGGAAGCCTTACGAGCAGTACTTC | CASSSLGTGKPYEQYF | TRBV28 | TRBD1 | NA | TRBJ2-7 | 16
TGTGCCAGCAGCCTCACCTTAAACAATGAGCAGTTCTTC | CASSLTLNNEQFF | TRBV7-3 | NA | NA | TRBJ2-1 | 13
TGTGCCAGCAGCGTAGGGCCTATTCGCACAGATACGCAGTATTTT | CASSVGPIRTDTQYF | TRBV9 | NA | NA | TRBJ2-3 | 15
TGTGCCAGCTCACTCACCGGGACAGGGACGGGGCAAGAGACCCAGTACTTC | CASSLTGTGTGQETQYF | TRBV18 | TRBD1 | NA | TRBJ2-5 | 17
TGTGCCAGCAGCCTCAGGGGGGCTGAAAATTCACCCCTCCACTTT | CASSLRGAENSPLHF | TRBV6-5 | TRBD1 | NA | TRBJ1-6 | 15
TGTGCCAGCTCACCAAGTGAATTTGGACTAGCCCTTCAAGAGACCCAGTACTTC | CASSPSEFGLALQETQYF | TRBV18 | TRBD2 | NA | TRBJ2-5 | 18
TGTGCCTGGAGTCCTACCGGGTATAGCGGGAGGGCCTACGAGCAGTACTTC | CAWSPTGYSGRAYEQYF | TRBV30 | TRBD2 | NA | TRBJ2-7 | 17
TGTGCCAGCAGTTATTACACTAGCGGTAGCACAGATACGCAGTATTTT | CASSYYTSGSTDTQYF | TRBV6-5 | TRBD2 | once | TRBJ2-3 | 16
TGTGCTAGCAGCTTAGGGATCTCTGGGGCCAACGTCCTGACTTTC | CASSLGISGANVLTF | TRBV7-7 | NA | NA | TRBJ2-6 | 15
TGTGCCAGCAGACCCCCGACAGGGTCAGGGTATCAGCCCCAGCATTTT | CASRPPTGSGYQPQHF | TRBV28 | TRBD1 | NA | TRBJ1-5 | 16
TGTGCCAGCCAGAGCACAGATACGCAGTATTTT | CASQSTDTQYF | TRBV7-6 | NA | NA | TRBJ2-3 | 11
TGTGCCAGCAGTGGGGGGCAGGCTGGAAGCGGGGAGCTGTTTTTT | CASSGGQAGSGELFF | TRBV6-4 | NA | NA | TRBJ2-2 | 15
TGTGCCAGCAGCTCCCGGGACAGGCTCTATGGCTACACCTTC | CASSSRDRLYGYTF | TRBV7-9 | TRBD1 | NA | TRBJ1-2 | 14
TGTGCCAGCAGACAAGGGATAGATACGCAGTATTTT | CASRQGIDTQYF | TRBV7-2 | NA | NA | TRBJ2-3 | 12
TGTGCCAGCAGAAAGCCGGCTACCCAGTTGGCTTTCTTT | CASRKPATQLAFF | TRBV6-5 | NA | NA | TRBJ1-1 | 13
TGCGCCAGCAGCCAAGATCAGCCCATGAACACTGAAGCTTTCTTT | CASSQDQPMNTEAFF | TRBV4-1 | NA | NA | TRBJ1-1 | 15
TGCGCCAGCAGCCAAAACAGATGGACTAACTATGGCTACACCTTC | CASSQNRWTNYGYTF | TRBV4-3 | NA | NA | TRBJ1-2 | 15
TGTGCCAGCAGCTTGACCCTAGCGGGGGCCCAAGTCAGGGATACGCAGTATTTT | CASSLTLAGAQVRDTQYF | TRBV5-6 | TRBD2 | NA | TRBJ2-3 | 18
TGTGCCAGCAGCAAGACAGGTTTTGGGGGAAACACCATATATTTT | CASSKTGFGGNTIYF | TRBV7-9 | NA | NA | TRBJ1-3 | 15
TGTGCCAGCAGCTTAGGGGAAAGGACGGCTAGCACAGATACGCAGTATTTT | CASSLGERTASTDTQYF | TRBV11-3 | NA | NA | TRBJ2-3 | 17
TGTGCCAGTAGCCCTCGGCAGTATAATTCACCCCTCCACTTT | CASSPRQYNSPLHF | TRBV19 | NA | NA | TRBJ1-6 | 14
TGTGCCATCAAGGGACAGGGGACTTCACCCCTCCACTTT | CAIKGQGTSPLHF | TRBV10-3 | TRBD1 | few | TRBJ1-6 | 13
TGTGCCAGCAGTTTGGCGGGGTCCACAGATACGCAGTATTTT | CASSLAGSTDTQYF | TRBV28 | NA | once | TRBJ2-3 | 14
TGTGCCAGCAGCCTCGGAGGGGTTTATGGTGGCTACACCTTC | CASSLGGVYGGYTF | TRBV7-9 | NA | NA | TRBJ1-2 | 14
TGTGCCAGCAGTGGGAGTAGCGGGGAGACCCAGTACTTC | CASSGSSGETQYF | TRBV2 | TRBD2 | NA | TRBJ2-5 | 13
TGTGCCAGCAGAATGGGTAAACGGGAGACCCAGTACTTC | CASRMGKRETQYF | TRBV7-9 | NA | NA | TRBJ2-5 | 13
TGTGCCAGCAGCTCGGAAAGGAGTTTCACTGAAGCTTTCTTT | CASSSERSFTEAFF | TRBV27 | NA | NA | TRBJ1-1 | 14
TGTGCCAGCAGCGCTTCAGGGGCACGGGGATCACCCCTCCACTTT | CASSASGARGSPLHF | TRBV9 | NA | NA | TRBJ1-6 | 15
TGTGCCTGGATGCGGAGGGGGCCCCCGGGCACCGGGGAGCTGTTTTTT | CAWMRRGPPGTGELFF | TRBV30 | NA | NA | TRBJ2-2 | 16
TGTGCCAGCAGGGGGGCAGCGATGAACACCGGGGAGCTGTTTTTT | CASRGAAMNTGELFF | TRBV6-5 | NA | NA | TRBJ2-2 | 15
TGTGCCAGCAGTCCGGGACAGTTGAGCACAGATACGCAGTATTTT | CASSPGQLSTDTQYF | TRBV6-5 | TRBD1 | NA | TRBJ2-3 | 15
TGTGCCAGCAGCCCCCCGCCCCACACCGGGGAGCTGTTTTTT | CASSPPPHTGELFF | TRBV7-2 | NA | NA | TRBJ2-2 | 14
TGTGCCAGCAGTGCGGGGGTTAGGTCCTACGAGCAGTACTTC | CASSAGVRSYEQYF | TRBV6-1 | NA | NA | TRBJ2-7 | 14
TGTGCCAGCAGCCCTAGAGGGAAAGACAAGGACATTCAGTACTTC | CASSPRGKDKDIQYF | TRBV11-2 | NA | NA | TRBJ2-4 | 15
TGTGCCAGCAGATCGACAGAGCTTAGCAATCAGCCCCAGCATTTT | CASRSTELSNQPQHF | TRBV6-5 | NA | NA | TRBJ1-5 | 15
TGCGCCAGCAGCTTGGCTGAGTTAGAGGGCACAGATACGCAGTATTTT | CASSLAELEGTDTQYF | TRBV5-1 | NA | NA | TRBJ2-3 | 16
TGCGCCAGCAGCCAAGAACCCCTTGGCGCAGTGCCATACAATGAGCAGTTCTTC | CASSQEPLGAVPYNEQFF | TRBV4-1 | NA | NA | TRBJ2-1 | 18
TGTGCCAGCAGCAGAGCGTGGTCAGGATCTCAAGAGACCCAGTACTTC | CASSRAWSGSQETQYF | TRBV21-1 | NA | few | TRBJ2-5 | 16
TGTGCCAGCAGCTTAGAAGTAGGAGGGTTTGGGTACACCTTC | CASSLEVGGFGYTF | TRBV7-2 | NA | NA | TRBJ1-2 | 14
TGTGCCAGCTCACACGTAGCGGGAGATTCCTACAATGAGCAGTTCTTC | CASSHVAGDSYNEQFF | TRBV18 | TRBD2 | NA | TRBJ2-1 | 16
TGTGCCAGCAGTTACGGAGGGGTAGCTCCTTATGGCTACACCTTC | CASSYGGVAPYGYTF | TRBV6-5 | NA | once | TRBJ1-2 | 15
TGTGCCTGGAGTGTTGTCGGTAGCAATCAGCCCCAGCATTTT | CAWSVVGSNQPQHF | TRBV30 | NA | NA | TRBJ1-5 | 14
TGCGCCAGCAGCAAAGAGGCGGGGCAAGAGACCCAGTACTTC | CASSKEAGQETQYF | TRBV5-1 | NA | NA | TRBJ2-5 | 14
TGTGCCAGCAGTAGAGACAGGGTTAGCAATCAGCCCCAGCATTTT | CASSRDRVSNQPQHF | TRBV18 | TRBD1 | few | TRBJ1-5 | 15
TGTGCCAGCAGAAACCGCGACCGAGATACGCAGTATTTT | CASRNRDRDTQYF | TRBV6-5 | NA | NA | TRBJ2-3 | 13
TGCGCCAGCAGCACCCGGACTAGCGGGGGGCCGGGCGAGCAGTACTTC | CASSTRTSGGPGEQYF | TRBV5-1 | TRBD2 | NA | TRBJ2-7 | 16
TGTGCCAGCAGCTTCACTAGGGCTGAGCGCGAGCAGTACTTC | CASSFTRAEREQYF | TRBV11-3 | NA | NA | TRBJ2-7 | 14
TGTGCCAGCAGCTTAATAGGGACAGGGGGCCAAGATACGCAGTATTTT | CASSLIGTGGQDTQYF | TRBV7-2 | TRBD1 | NA | TRBJ2-3 | 16
TGTGCCATCAGTGAGTCTCAGGGGGTCGGCTACACCTTC | CAISESQGVGYTF | TRBV10-3 | TRBD1 | NA | TRBJ1-2 | 13
TGTGCCAGCAGTGTAGAAGGGGGCTCACCCCTCCACTTT | CASSVEGGSPLHF | TRBV6-1 | TRBD1 | NA | TRBJ1-6 | 13
TGTGCCAGCAGTGAAGCGGGAAACACTAACACTGAAGCTTTCTTT | CASSEAGNTNTEAFF | TRBV2 | NA | NA | TRBJ1-1 | 15
TGTGCCAGTAGTATGGGGCAGCTAAACACTGAAGCTTTCTTT | CASSMGQLNTEAFF | TRBV19 | NA | NA | TRBJ1-1 | 14
TGTGCCAGCAGCATAGACCGGCGGGCATCTTACGAGCAGTACTTC | CASSIDRRASYEQYF | TRBV6-5 | NA | NA | TRBJ2-7 | 15